The clone carrying this T cell receptor beta chain was recorded many times. Its antigen remains unidentified. This sample was included in a study of CD8 T cells in ankylosing spondylitis. Overall study findings and caveats: There was a TCR beta motif, made of several highly homologous variants, that appeared characteristic of ankylosing spondylitis blood.

The CDR3 runs 14 residues. The germline V gene has CDR1 SEHNR and CDR2 FQNEAQ (reference sequence). Unmatched junction bases numbered 3, after V lost 1 base and J lost 7 bases. TCRdb reprocessed the 5' RACE reads via MiXCR and lists one record per CDR3 protein. The sample lists 250,000 to 400,000 distinct CDR3 sequences; around 10% were seen once. This sequence was found in a female donor with ankylosing spondylitis or in good health (not recorded which). The sample comprised blood, either unsorted or a sorted T cell fraction (not recorded which). The rearrangement uses TRBV7-9 and TRBJ2-1; TRBD1 matches at 8 bases. The chain's CDR3 is CASSLVGQVNEQFF. CDR3 coding DNA: TGTGCCAGCAGCTTAGTGGGACAGGTAAATGAGCAGTTCTTC.